The next 29 T cell receptor beta chains were all read from a single sample in a study of control samples from healthy donors and cancer patients. This table comes from immunoSEQ multiplex PCR, and its TCRdb copy is limited to in-frame clones, with some not included. Among 100,000 to 150,000 clones, around 93% were seen once, and the ten largest hold around 2.1%. Sequences were obtained from blood. Source of these receptors: a woman aged 50 to 65 in good health.

The J gene is TRBJ2-3, the V gene TRBV4-1; 8 bases are a match to TRBD2. Trimming took 6 bases from V and 0 from J; bases not matched to a gene: 8. The CDR3 has 16 amino acids. Germline V gives CDR1 MGHRA, CDR2 YSYEKL. CDR3 nucleotides: TGCGCCAGCAGTTTTTCGACTAGCGCTAGCACAGATACGCAGTATTTT. It codes for CASSFSTSASTDTQYF.

CDR3 nucleotides: TGTGCCATCTCAGGAGGTGGGCGGATGAACACTGAAGCTTTCTTT. This codes for CAISGGGRMNTEAFF. The genes are TRBV10-3 and TRBJ1-1; D is undetermined. V was pared by 8 bases and J by 0 bases, with 16 bases between. CDR1 is ENHRY and CDR2 is SYGVKD in the germline V gene. This CDR3 has 15 residues.

The CDR3 DNA reads TGTGCTAGTGGTAGAACAGCGTGGGATGAAGCTTTCTTT. Its protein product is CASGRTAWDEAFF. The gene calls are TRBV12-5 and TRBJ1-1; D remains ambiguous. The CDR3 length is 13 residues. With 5 bases removed from V and 7 bases from J, the gap between germline ends came to 14 bases. Germline CDR1 reads LGHNT; CDR2 reads FRNRAP.

The chain is built from TRBV19 and TRBJ2-2; 11 bases fit TRBD2. Germline V gives CDR1 LNHDA, CDR2 SQIVND (reference sequence). Losses at the gene ends were 7 bases for V and 6 bases for J; bases not matched to a gene: 4. The CDR3 has 14 residues. CDR3 in amino acids: CASNLGLAAGELFF. CDR3 in DNA: TGTGCCAGTAACTTGGGACTAGCGGCCGGGGAGCTGTTTTTT.

This clone was recorded once. V gene TRBV5-4 combines with J gene TRBJ2-5, with 10 positions matching TRBD2. The CDR3 is 16 residues long. Germline CDR1 SGHNT, CDR2 YYREEE (reference sequence). The ends lost 0 bases at V and 2 bases at J; junction bases unmatched: 4. CDR3 region: CASSLVIAGGQETQYF. The CDR3 DNA is TGTGCCAGCAGCTTGGTGATAGCGGGAGGTCAAGAGACCCAGTACTTC.

This clone has just a few counts. The rearrangement joins TRBV6-6 to TRBJ2-7, with 13 positions matching TRBD2. CDR1 and CDR2 from the germline V gene are MNHNY and SVGAGI (reference sequence). The V segment lost 8 bases and the J segment 9 bases; nucleotides outside the gene matches: 10. This CDR3 is 14 amino acids long. CDR3 sequence reads: CASGLGTSGVGQYF. The CDR3, as DNA: TGTGCCAGCGGCCTCGGGACTAGCGGGGTCGGGCAGTACTTC.

This chain connects TRBV24-1 to TRBJ2-1; D gene ambiguous. Looked up from germline, CDR1 is KGHDR and CDR2 is SFDVKD. Trimming removed 4 bases from V and 3 bases from J, with 6 bases in between. The CDR3 has 13 residues. The CDR3 reads CATSEAYYNEQFF. CDR3 coding DNA: TGTGCCACCAGTGAAGCGTACTACAATGAGCAGTTCTTC.

The genes are TRBV19 and TRBJ1-3; D is ambiguous. V lost 4 bases to trimming and J lost 4 bases, with 11 bases between them. The germline V gene encodes CDR1 LNHDA and CDR2 SQIVND (reference sequence). The CDR3 runs to 14 residues. CDR3 bases: TGTGCCAGTAGTAGCGGCAATCTGGGAAACACCATATATTTT. Protein product: CASSSGNLGNTIYF. The whole variable domain, filled in from reference TRBV19 and TRBJ1-3, reads DGGITQSPKYLFRKEGQNVTLSCEQNLNHDAMYWYRQDPGQGLRLIYYSQIVNDFQKGDIAEGYSVSREKKESFPLTVTSAQKNPTAFYLCASSSGNLGNTIYFGEGSWLTVV.

This chain uses TRBV9 with TRBJ1-1; no reliable D call. Trimming shortened V by 2 bases and J by 1 base, and 9 bases separated the two germline ends. The CDR3 is 14 amino acids. From germline, CDR1 is SGDLS and CDR2 YYNGEE. CDR3 residues: CASSVITTNTEAFF. CDR3 nucleotides: TGTGCCAGCAGCGTCATCACCACGAACACTGAAGCTTTCTTT.

This chain joins TRBV11-2 and TRBJ1-1; 7 nucleotides agree with TRBD1. With V trimmed by 5 bases and J by 4 bases, 4 bases remained unmatched. The CDR3 covers 13 residues. The germline V gene encodes CDR1 SGHAT and CDR2 FQNNGV. The CDR3 DNA reads TGTGCCAGCAGCCTCGACAGGGCCACTGAAGCTTTCTTT. Encoded protein: CASSLDRATEAFF.

This clone was seen repeatedly, ten times or more. The V call is TRBV11-2, the J call TRBJ1-1, with D tentatively TRBD1 (5 bases). The CDR3 runs 14 residues. In germline, CDR1 is SGHAT, CDR2 FQNNGV. With 0 bases removed from V and 6 bases from J, the gap between germline ends came to 11 bases. In DNA form, the CDR3 reads TGTGCCAGCAGCTTAGAAGGGGTATCTTCTGAAGCTTTCTTT. Protein sequence: CASSLEGVSSEAFF.

This chain links TRBV6-5 with TRBJ2-4, with D perhaps given as TRBD1 or TRBD2 (5 bases each). V lost 6 bases and J 8 bases, leaving 14 bases between the germline ends. Germline V gives CDR1 MNHEY, CDR2 SVGAGI. The CDR3 covers 13 residues. CDR3 DNA sequence: TGTGCCAGCAGCCCCGGGACGAAATACATTCAGTACTTC. It specifies CASSPGTKYIQYF.

Note on this clone: The identical CDR3 is also encoded by other nucleotide sequences in the sample. The rearrangement uses TRBV5-1 and TRBJ1-6; perhaps TRBD1 as D (6 bases). Germline loops: CDR1 SGHRS, CDR2 YFSETQ. CDR3 size: 15 residues. The V gene lost 3 bases and the J gene lost 0 bases, with 7 bases spanning the gap. DNA for the CDR3: TGCGCCAGCAGCTCGGACAGCTCCTATAATTCACCCCTCCACTTT. Protein sequence: CASSSDSSYNSPLHF. The full variable domain, completed using reference TRBV5-1 and TRBJ1-6, is KAGVTQTPRYLIKTRGQQVTLSCSPISGHRSVSWYQQTPGQGLQFLFEYFSETQRNKGNFPGRFSGRQFSNSRSEMNVSTLELGDSALYLCASSSDSSYNSPLHFGNGTRLTVT.

The rearrangement links TRBV19 to TRBJ1-2, with TRBD1 matching over 8 bases. Trimming cost V 7 bases and J 8 bases; bases outside gene matches: 12. In germline, CDR1 is LNHDA, CDR2 SQIVND (reference sequence). The CDR3 covers 14 residues. In DNA, the CDR3 is TGTGCCAGTACCCCTCCGGACAGGGTTGGCGGCTACACCTTC. Its translation is CASTPPDRVGGYTF.

The genes are TRBV5-1 and TRBJ1-5, with D unclear. CDR1 is SGHRS, CDR2 YFSETQ, per germline. This CDR3 spans 15 amino acids. V lost 0 bases to trimming and J lost 3 bases, with 10 bases between them. As DNA, the CDR3 is TGCGCCAGCAGCTTGGTTGGCAACCCCAATCAGCCCCAGCATTTT. Protein sequence: CASSLVGNPNQPQHF.

Note on this clone: Compared with germline, one end of the junction differs, possibly owing to a read error. This chain connects TRBV7-7 to TRBJ2-3; D possibly matches TRBD1 or TRBD2 (6 bases each). The CDR3 spans 17 residues. Germline assignment: CDR1 SSHAT and CDR2 FNYEAQ (reference sequence). The DNA of the CDR3 is TGTGCTAGCAGCTTAGGACGGGGGAACAGGGATTCGGATACGCAGTATTTT. Its protein is CASSLGRGNRDSDTQYF.

V gene TRBV6-1 combines with J gene TRBJ1-2; TRBD1 is a possible D gene (5 bases). Trimming took off 1 base at V and 4 bases at J, with 7 bases between the two ends. The V gene's germline CDR1 is MNHNS and CDR2 SASEGT. CDR3 size: 13 residues. CDR3 sequence reads: CASSEGGFYGYTF. In DNA, the CDR3 is TGTGCCAGCAGTGAAGGGGGGTTCTATGGCTACACCTTC.

This sequence joins TRBV10-1 and TRBJ1-2; 7 bases agree with TRBD1. There are 12 residues in the CDR3. The V segment lost 2 bases and the J segment 6 bases; nucleotides outside the gene matches: 0. Germline values: CDR1 WNHNN, CDR2 SYGVQD (reference sequence). As DNA, the CDR3 is TGCGCCAGCAGTGAGACAGGGGATGGCTACACCTTC. Protein: CASSETGDGYTF.

For the CDR3, the DNA is TGTGCCAGCAGCCCGACGGACGGAAGGCCTCAATATGGCTACACCTTC. The encoded protein is CASSPTDGRPQYGYTF. This chain connects TRBV5-8 to TRBJ1-2; D gene unclear. The CDR3 totals 16 residues. Germline V gene data show CDR1 as SGHTS and CDR2 as YDEGEE. Trimming took 4 bases from V and 5 from J, leaving 21 bases between them. Full variable domain (outside the CDR3, taken from reference TRBV5-8 and TRBJ1-2): EAGVTQSPTHLIKTRGQQATLRCSPISGHTSVYWYQQALGLGLQFLLWYDEGEERNRGNFPPRFSGRQFPNYSSELNVNALELEDSALYLCASSPTDGRPQYGYTFGSGTRLTVV.

V gene TRBV30 combines with J gene TRBJ2-4, with 11 bases lining up with TRBD2. The CDR3 has 12 amino acids. CDR1 and CDR2 from the germline V gene are GTSNPN and SVGIG (reference sequence). J gave up 6 bases and V 5 bases, and 0 bases lay outside the gene matches. CDR3 DNA: TGTGCCTGGGGACTAGCGGGAAACATTCAGTACTTC. It yields the protein CAWGLAGNIQYF.

This chain links TRBV7-6 with TRBJ1-2; no clear D gene. V was trimmed by 2 bases and J by 6 bases, leaving 10 bases between them. Germline V gives CDR1 SGHVS, CDR2 FNYEAQ. The CDR3 runs 13 residues. As DNA, the CDR3 is TGTGCCAGCAGCTTAACTCCGTTGGATGGCTACACCTTC. This encodes CASSLTPLDGYTF.

The sample holds a few counts of this clone. This rearrangement joins TRBV29-1 to TRBJ1-5; no definite D call. The V end lost 6 bases, the J end lost 4 bases, and 10 bases lay between the germline ends. The CDR3 consists of 12 residues. Germline V lookup: CDR1 SQVTM, CDR2 ANQGSEA. This CDR3 is CSVSSGNQPQHF. CDR3 nucleotides: TGCAGCGTATCCTCGGGAAATCAGCCCCAGCATTTT.

The chain employs TRBV29-1 and TRBJ1-2; 11 bases are shared with TRBD1. The CDR3 sequence is 14 residues long. The V and J ends lost 6 bases and 5 bases, in that order; junction bases with no gene match: 8. Germline-derived CDR1 and CDR2 are SQVTM and ANQGSEA. The CDR3 DNA reads as TGCAGCGTAAGGGGACAGGGGGGCCAATATGGCTACACCTTC. Its protein is CSVRGQGGQYGYTF.

The chain carries TRBV4-1 and TRBJ1-3; D is uncertain. The CDR3 sequence is 16 residues long. The V and J ends lost 0 bases and 0 bases respectively, with 9 bases between them. Germline assignment: CDR1 MGHRA and CDR2 YSYEKL. The CDR3 DNA sequence: TGCGCCAGCAGCCAAGAGCTGAGTTTCTCTGGAAACACCATATATTTT. Translating it yields CASSQELSFSGNTIYF.

This clone was observed once. The chain carries TRBV11-2 and TRBJ1-6, with unresolved D. V lost 5 bases, J lost 7 bases, and 9 bases lay in between. Germline V gene lookup returns CDR1 SGHAT and CDR2 FQNNGV. The CDR3 runs 13 residues. DNA for the CDR3: TGTGCCAGCAGCCTCCAATCGAATTCACCCCTCCACTTT. Translation gives CASSLQSNSPLHF.

The V and J genes are TRBV29-1 and TRBJ1-2; tentative D call: TRBD1 (6 bases). Germline-derived CDR1 and CDR2 are SQVTM and ANQGSEA. Trimming cost V 6 bases and J 3 bases, with 14 bases left between them. The CDR3 sequence is 13 residues long. The DNA of the CDR3 is TGCAGCGTCCTTCTGACAGGCTACTATGGCTACACCTTC. It yields the protein CSVLLTGYYGYTF.

The chain is built from TRBV16 and TRBJ1-1, with D tentatively TRBD1 (6 bases). The CDR3 is 14 amino acids. V shed 1 base and J shed 5 bases, with 11 bases lying between them. CDR1 and CDR2 (germline): KGHSY, FQNENV. For the CDR3, the DNA is TGTGCCAGCAGCCAATACGGGGGCAATACTGAAGCTTTCTTT. Protein product: CASSQYGGNTEAFF.

The chain links TRBV6-2 or TRBV6-3 to TRBJ1-1; 7 positions agree with TRBD1. The CDR3 has 14 residues. After removal of 6 bases from V and 0 bases from J, the junction contained 4 bases not matched to a gene. Germline assignment: CDR1 MNHEY and CDR2 SVGEGT. The CDR3 protein is CASSSGQLNTEAFF. In nucleotides, the CDR3 is TGTGCCAGCAGCTCGGGACAGCTGAACACTGAAGCTTTCTTT.

This chain connects TRBV5-1 to TRBJ2-1; tentatively, D is TRBD2 (6 bases). Looked up from germline, CDR1 is SGHRS and CDR2 is YFSETQ. V was trimmed by 5 bases and J by 7 bases, leaving 13 bases between them. The CDR3 runs 13 residues. CDR3 sequence: CASSYGLTNEQFF. In nucleotides, the CDR3 is TGCGCCAGCAGTTATGGACTAACTAATGAGCAGTTCTTC. The whole variable domain, filled in from reference TRBV5-1 and TRBJ2-1, reads KAGVTQTPRYLIKTRGQQVTLSCSPISGHRSVSWYQQTPGQGLQFLFEYFSETQRNKGNFPGRFSGRQFSNSRSEMNVSTLELGDSALYLCASSYGLTNEQFFGPGTRLTVL.